This T cell receptor (beta chain) was found in a study of cytomegalovirus exposure and HLA in healthy donors. This PCR relied on a set of 60 Vbeta primers and 13 Jbeta primers. Sequencing used immunoSEQ multiplex PCR; TCRdb keeps in-frame clones, though not all of them. The data show some 160,000 clones, over 60% seen once. The CDR3 has 12 amino acids. Germline values: CDR1 SGHRS, CDR2 YFSETQ. V shed 5 bases and J 3 bases; nucleotides not matched to a gene: 1. The chain links TRBV5-1 to TRBJ2-5; 7 bases agree with TRBD2. This TCR was sampled from a woman younger than 45 in good health and CMV-seronegative. Sequences were obtained from PBMCs. The CDR3 loop reads CASSLAEETQYF. CDR3 DNA: TGCGCCAGCAGTCTAGCGGAAGAGACCCAGTACTTC.